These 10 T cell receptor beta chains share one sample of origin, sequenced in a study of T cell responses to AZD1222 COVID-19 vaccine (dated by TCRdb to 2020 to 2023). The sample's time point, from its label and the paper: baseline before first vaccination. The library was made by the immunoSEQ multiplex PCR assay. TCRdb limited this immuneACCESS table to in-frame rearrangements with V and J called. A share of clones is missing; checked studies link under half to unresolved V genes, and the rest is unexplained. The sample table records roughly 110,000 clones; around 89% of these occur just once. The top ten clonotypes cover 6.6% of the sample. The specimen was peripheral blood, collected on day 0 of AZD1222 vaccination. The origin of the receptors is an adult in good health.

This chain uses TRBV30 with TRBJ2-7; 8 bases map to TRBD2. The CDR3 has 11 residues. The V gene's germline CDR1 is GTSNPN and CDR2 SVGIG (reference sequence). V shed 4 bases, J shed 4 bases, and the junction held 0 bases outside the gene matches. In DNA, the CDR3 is TGTGCCTGGACTAGCGGGTACGAGCAGTACTTC. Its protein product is CAWTSGYEQYF.

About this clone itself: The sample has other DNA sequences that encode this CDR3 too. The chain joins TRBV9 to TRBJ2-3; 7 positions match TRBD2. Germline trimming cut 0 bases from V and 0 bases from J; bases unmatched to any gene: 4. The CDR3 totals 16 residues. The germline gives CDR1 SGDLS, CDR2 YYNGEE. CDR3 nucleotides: TGTGCCAGCAGCGTAGTGGGTAGCGGGAGCACAGATACGCAGTATTTT. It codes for CASSVVGSGSTDTQYF.

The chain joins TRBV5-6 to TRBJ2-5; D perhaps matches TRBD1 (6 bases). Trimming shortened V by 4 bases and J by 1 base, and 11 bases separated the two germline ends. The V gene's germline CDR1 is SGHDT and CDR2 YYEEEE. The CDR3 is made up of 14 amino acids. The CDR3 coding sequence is TGTGCCAGCAGCCCCAAGGACAGCCAAGAGACCCAGTACTTC. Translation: CASSPKDSQETQYF.

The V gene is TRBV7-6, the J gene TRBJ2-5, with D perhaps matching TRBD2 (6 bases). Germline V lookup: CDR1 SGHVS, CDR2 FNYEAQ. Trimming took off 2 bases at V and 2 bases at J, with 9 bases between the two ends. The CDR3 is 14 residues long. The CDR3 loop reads CASSLLAEQETQYF. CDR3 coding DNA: TGTGCCAGCAGCTTATTAGCGGAACAAGAGACCCAGTACTTC.

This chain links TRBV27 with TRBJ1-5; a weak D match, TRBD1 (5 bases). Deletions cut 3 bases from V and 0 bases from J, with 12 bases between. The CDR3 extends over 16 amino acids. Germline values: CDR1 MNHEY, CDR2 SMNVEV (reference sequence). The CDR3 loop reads CASSLIGGYSNQPQHF. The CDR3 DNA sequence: TGTGCCAGCAGTTTGATCGGGGGGTATAGCAATCAGCCCCAGCATTTT.

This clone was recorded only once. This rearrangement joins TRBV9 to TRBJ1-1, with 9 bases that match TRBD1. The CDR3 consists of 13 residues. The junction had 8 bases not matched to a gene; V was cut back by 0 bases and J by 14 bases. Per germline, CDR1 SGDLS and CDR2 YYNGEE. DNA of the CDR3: TGTGCCAGCAGCGTAGTTCGTGGGGACAGGGTATTCTTT. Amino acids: CASSVVRGDRVFF.

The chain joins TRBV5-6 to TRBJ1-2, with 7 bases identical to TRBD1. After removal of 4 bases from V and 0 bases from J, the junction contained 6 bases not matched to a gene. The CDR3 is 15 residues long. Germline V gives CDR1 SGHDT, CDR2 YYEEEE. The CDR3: CASSPTGRANYGYTF. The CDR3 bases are TGTGCCAGCAGCCCGACAGGGAGAGCTAACTATGGCTACACCTTC. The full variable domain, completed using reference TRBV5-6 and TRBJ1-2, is DAGVTQSPTHLIKTRGQQVTLRCSPKSGHDTVSWYQQALGQGPQFIFQYYEEEERQRGNFPDRFSGHQFPNYSSELNVNALLLGDSALYLCASSPTGRANYGYTFGSGTRLTVV.

The DNA for the CDR3 is TGTGCCTGGAGTGTCAGGGGGGTGGGTGGCTACACCTTC. It specifies CAWSVRGVGGYTF. The chain employs TRBV30 and TRBJ1-2; TRBD1 aligns across 7 bases. This CDR3 spans 13 amino acids. CDR1 and CDR2 from the germline V gene are GTSNPN and SVGIG (reference sequence). V lost 0 bases to trimming and J lost 7 bases; unmatched junction nucleotides: 5.

The CDR3 here is CASSRQVGANYGYTF. The CDR3 DNA follows: TGTGCCAGCAGCCGCCAGGTCGGAGCTAACTATGGCTACACCTTC. J is TRBJ1-2 and V is TRBV6-4, with D unclear. V lost 6 bases and J 0 bases, leaving 14 bases between the germline ends. The CDR3 length is 15 residues. From germline, CDR1 is MRHNA and CDR2 SNTAGT.

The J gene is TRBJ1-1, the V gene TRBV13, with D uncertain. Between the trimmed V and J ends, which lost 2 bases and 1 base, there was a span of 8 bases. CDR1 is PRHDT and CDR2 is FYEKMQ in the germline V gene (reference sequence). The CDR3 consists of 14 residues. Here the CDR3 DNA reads TGTGCCAGCAGCTTAACGGGTAGGAACACTGAAGCTTTCTTT. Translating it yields CASSLTGRNTEAFF.